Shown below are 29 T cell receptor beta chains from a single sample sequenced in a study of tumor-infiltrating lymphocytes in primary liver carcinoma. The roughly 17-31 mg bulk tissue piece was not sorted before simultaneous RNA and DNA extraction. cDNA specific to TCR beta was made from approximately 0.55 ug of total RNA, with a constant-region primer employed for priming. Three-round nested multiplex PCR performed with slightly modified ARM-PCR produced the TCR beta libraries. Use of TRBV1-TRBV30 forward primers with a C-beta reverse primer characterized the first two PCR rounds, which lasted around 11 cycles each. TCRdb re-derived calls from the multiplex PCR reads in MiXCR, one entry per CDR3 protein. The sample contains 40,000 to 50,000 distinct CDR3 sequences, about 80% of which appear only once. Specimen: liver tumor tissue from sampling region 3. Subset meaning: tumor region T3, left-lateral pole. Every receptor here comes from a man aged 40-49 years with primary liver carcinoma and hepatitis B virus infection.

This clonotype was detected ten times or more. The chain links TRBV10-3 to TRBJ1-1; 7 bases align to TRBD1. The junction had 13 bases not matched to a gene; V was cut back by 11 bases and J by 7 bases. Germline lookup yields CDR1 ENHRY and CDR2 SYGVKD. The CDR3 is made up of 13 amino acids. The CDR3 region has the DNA TGTGCCGCAGGGGGGGTGCAGAACCATGAAGCTTTCTTT. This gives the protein CAAGGVQNHEAFF.

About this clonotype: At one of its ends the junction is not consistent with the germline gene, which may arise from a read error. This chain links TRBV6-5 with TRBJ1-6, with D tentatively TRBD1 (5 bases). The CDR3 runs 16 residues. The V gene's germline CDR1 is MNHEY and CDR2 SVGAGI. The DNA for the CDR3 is TGTACCAGCAGTCGGGACGGGTTAGATCATAATTCACCCCTCCACTTT. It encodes CTSSRDGLDHNSPLHF.

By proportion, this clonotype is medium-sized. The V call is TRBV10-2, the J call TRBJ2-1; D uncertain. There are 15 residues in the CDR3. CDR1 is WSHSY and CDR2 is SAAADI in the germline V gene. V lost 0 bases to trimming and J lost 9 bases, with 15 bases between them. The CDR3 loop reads CASSESGVGHGEQFF. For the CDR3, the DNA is TGCGCCAGCAGTGAGTCCGGTGTCGGGCACGGTGAGCAGTTCTTC.

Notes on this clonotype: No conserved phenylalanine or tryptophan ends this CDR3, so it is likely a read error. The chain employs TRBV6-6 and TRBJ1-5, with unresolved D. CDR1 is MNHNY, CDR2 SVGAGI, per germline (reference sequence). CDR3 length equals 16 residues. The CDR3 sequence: CASSSRVEYSNQPQHY. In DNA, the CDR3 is TGTGCCAGCAGTTCCCGAGTAGAGTATAGCAATCAGCCTCAGCATTAT.

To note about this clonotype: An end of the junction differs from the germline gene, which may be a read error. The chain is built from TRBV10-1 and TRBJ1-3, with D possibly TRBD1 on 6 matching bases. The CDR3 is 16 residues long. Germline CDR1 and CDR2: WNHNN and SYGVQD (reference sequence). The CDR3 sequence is CTSSESSQGGGNTIYF. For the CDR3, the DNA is TGCACCAGCAGTGAGAGCTCACAGGGAGGTGGAAACACCATATATTTT.

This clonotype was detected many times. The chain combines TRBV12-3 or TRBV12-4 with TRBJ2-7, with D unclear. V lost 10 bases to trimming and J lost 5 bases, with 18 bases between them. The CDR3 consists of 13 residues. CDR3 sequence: CANAGATRNEQYF. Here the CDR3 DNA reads TGTGCCAACGCCGGCGCGACCCGTAACGAGCAGTACTTC.

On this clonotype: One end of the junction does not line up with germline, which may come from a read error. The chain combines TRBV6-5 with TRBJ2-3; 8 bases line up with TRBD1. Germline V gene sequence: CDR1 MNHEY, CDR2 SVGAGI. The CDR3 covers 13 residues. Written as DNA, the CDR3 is TGTGCCAGCAGGCCGACAGGGGCAGATACACAGTATTTT. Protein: CASRPTGADTQYF.

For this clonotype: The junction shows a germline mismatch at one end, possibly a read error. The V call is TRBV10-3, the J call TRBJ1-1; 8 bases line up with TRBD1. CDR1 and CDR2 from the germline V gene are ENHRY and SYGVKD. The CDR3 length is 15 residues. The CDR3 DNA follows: TGTACCATTGGTCCAGGGGGCGATCGGAACACTGAAGCTTTCTTT. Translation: CTIGPGGDRNTEAFF.

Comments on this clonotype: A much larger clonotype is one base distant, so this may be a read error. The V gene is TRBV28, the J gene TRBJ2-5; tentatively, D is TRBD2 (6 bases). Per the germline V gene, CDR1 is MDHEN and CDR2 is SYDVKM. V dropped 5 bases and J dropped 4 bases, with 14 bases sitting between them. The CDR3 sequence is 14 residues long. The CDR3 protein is CASSPGRGRETQYF. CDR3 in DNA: TGTGCCAGCAGTCCGGGACGGGGGAGAGAGACCCAGTACTTC.

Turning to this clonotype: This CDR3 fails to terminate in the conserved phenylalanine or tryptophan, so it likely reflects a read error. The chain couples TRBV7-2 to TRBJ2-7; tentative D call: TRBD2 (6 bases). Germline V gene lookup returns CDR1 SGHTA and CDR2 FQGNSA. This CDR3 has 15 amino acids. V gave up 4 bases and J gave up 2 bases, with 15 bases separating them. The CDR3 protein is CASSSFSGFAYEQYL. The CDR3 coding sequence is TGTGCCAGCAGCTCCTTTAGCGGTTTTGCCTACGAGCAGTACTTA.

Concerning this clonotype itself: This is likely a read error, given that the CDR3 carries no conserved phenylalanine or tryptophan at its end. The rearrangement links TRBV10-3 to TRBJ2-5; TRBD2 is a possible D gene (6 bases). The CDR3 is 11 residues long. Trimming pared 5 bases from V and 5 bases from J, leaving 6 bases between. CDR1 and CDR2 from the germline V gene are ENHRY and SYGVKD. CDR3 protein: CAISRGETQYY. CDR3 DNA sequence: TGTGCCATCAGTCGGGGGGAGACCCAGTACTAC.

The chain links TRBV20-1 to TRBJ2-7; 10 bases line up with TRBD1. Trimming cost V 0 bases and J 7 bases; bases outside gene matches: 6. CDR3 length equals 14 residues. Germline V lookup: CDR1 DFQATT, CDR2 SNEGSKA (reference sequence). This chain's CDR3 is CSARDSGTGDEQYF. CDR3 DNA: TGCAGTGCTAGAGATTCCGGGACAGGGGATGAGCAGTACTTC.

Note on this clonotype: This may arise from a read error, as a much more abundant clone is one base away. CDR3 amino acids: CASSETSGSVYEQLF. The CDR3 DNA follows: TGCGCCAGCAGCGAGACTAGCGGGAGTGTGTATGAGCAGCTCTTC. The chain recombines TRBV5-1 with TRBJ2-1; 12 nucleotides match TRBD2. There are 15 residues in the CDR3. Germline CDR1 SGHRS, CDR2 YFSETQ.

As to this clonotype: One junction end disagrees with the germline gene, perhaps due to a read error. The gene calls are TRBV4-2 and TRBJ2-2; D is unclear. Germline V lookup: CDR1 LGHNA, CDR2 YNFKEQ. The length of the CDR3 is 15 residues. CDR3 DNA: TGTGCCAGCAGCCCAACCGGGTGGAACACCGTGGAGCTGTTTTTT. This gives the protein CASSPTGWNTVELFF.

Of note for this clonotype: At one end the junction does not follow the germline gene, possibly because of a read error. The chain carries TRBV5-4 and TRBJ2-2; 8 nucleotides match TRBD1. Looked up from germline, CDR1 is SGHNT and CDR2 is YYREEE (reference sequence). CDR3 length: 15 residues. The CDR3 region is CASSLGQENTGELFF. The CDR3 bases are TGTGCCAGTAGCTTGGGACAGGAGAACACCGGGGAGCTGTTTTTT. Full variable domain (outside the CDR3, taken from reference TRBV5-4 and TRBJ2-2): ETGVTQSPTHLIKTRGQQVTLRCSSQSGHNTVSWYQQALGQGPQFIFQYYREEENGRGNFPPRFSGLQFPNYSSELNVNALELDDSALYLCASSLGQENTGELFFGEGSRLTVL.

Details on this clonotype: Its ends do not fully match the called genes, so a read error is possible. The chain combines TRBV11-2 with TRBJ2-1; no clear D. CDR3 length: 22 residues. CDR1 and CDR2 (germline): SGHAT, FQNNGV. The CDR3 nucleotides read TGTGCCAGCAGCCTCTCCTACCGCGGTCCCGTGAAACATGTTCGCTCCTACAATGAGCGGTTCTTC. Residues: CASSLSYRGPVKHVRSYNERFF.

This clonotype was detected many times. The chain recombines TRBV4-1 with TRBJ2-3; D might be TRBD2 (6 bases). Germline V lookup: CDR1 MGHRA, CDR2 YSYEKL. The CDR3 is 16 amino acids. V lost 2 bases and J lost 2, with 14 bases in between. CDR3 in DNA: TGCGCCAGCAGCCAACGATCGGGAGTGGACACAGATACGCAGTATTTT. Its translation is CASSQRSGVDTDTQYF.

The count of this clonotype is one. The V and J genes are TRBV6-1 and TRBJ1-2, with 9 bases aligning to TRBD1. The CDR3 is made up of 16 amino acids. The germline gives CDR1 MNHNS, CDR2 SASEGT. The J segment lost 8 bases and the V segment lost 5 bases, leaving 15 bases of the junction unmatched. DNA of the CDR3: TGTGCCAGCAGTTCTAGTCCCGGGACAGGGTGGGGAGGCTACACCTTC. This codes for CASSSSPGTGWGGYTF.

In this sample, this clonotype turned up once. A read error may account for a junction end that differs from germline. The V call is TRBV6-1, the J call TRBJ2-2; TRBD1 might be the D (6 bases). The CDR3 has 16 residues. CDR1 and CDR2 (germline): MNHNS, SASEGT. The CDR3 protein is CTSSAIRQENTWELFF. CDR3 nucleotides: TGTACCAGCAGTGCTATCAGACAGGAGAACACCTGGGAGCTGTTTTTT.

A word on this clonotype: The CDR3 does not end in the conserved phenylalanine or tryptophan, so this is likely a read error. CDR3 DNA sequence: TGTGCCGGCAGCTTAACTGACACTTCCTACGAGCAGTACTCC. It yields the protein CAGSLTDTSYEQYS. J is TRBJ2-7 and V is TRBV11-2; no firm D call. CDR3 length: 14 amino acids. CDR1 and CDR2 (germline): SGHAT, FQNNGV.

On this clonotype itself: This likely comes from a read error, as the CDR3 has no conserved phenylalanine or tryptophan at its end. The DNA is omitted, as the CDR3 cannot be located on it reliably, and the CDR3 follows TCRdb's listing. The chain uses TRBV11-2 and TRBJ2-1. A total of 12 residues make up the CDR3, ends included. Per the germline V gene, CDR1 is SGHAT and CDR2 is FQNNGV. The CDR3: CASSLVGNERFS.

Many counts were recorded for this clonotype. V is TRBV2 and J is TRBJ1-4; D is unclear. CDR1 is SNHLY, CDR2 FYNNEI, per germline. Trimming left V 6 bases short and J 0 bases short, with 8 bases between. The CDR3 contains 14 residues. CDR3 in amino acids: CASRATTTNEKLFF. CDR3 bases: TGTGCCAGCAGGGCCACGACAACTAATGAAAAACTGTTTTTT.

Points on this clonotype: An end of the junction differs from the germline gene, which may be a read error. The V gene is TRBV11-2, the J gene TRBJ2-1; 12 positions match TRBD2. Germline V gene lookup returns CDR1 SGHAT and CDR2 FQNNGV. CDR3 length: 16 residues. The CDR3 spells CLSSFRLAGDFNEQLF. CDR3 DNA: TGTCTCAGCAGCTTTCGACTAGCGGGAGATTTCAATGAGCAGCTCTTT. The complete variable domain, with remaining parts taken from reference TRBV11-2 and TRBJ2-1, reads EAGVAQSPRYKIIEKRQSVAFWCNPISGHATLYWYQQILGQGPKLLIQFQNNGVVDDSQLPKDRFSAERLKGVDSTLKIQPAKLEDSAVYLCLSSFRLAGDFNEQLFGPGTRLTVL.

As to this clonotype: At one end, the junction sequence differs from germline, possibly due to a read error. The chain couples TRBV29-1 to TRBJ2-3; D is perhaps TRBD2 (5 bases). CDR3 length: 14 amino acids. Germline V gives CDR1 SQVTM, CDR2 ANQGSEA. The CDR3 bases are TGCAGTGTTGATGATGCGAGGGCAGGAGATACGCAGTATTTT. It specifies CSVDDARAGDTQYF.

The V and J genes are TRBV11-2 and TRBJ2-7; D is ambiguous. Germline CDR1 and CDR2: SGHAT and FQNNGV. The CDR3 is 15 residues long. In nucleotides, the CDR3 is TGTGCTATCAGCCTATCTATGGGAATATCCTACGAGCAGTACTTC. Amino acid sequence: CAISLSMGISYEQYF. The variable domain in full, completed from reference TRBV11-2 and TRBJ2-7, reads EAGVAQSPRYKIIEKRQSVAFWCNPISGHATLYWYQQILGQGPKLLIQFQNNGVVDDSQLPKDRFSAERLKGVDSTLKIQPAKLEDSAVYLCAISLSMGISYEQYFGPGTRLTVT.

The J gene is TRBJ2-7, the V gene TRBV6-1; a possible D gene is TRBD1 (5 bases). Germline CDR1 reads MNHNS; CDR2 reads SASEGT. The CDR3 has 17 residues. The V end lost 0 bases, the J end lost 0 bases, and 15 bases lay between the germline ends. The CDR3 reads CASSEALGTGTSYEQYF. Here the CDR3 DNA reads TGTGCCAGCAGTGAAGCGCTAGGAACAGGTACCTCCTACGAGCAGTACTTC.

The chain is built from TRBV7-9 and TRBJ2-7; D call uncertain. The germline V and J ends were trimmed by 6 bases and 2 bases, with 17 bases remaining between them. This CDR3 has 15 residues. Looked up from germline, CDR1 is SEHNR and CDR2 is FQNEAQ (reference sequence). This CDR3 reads CASSRAASGTYEQYV. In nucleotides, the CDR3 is TGTGCCAGCAGTAGAGCAGCGAGTGGGACCTACGAGCAGTACGTC.

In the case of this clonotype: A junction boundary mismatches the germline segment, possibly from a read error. CDR3 nucleotide sequence: TGTGCCAGCAGCCTCGACAGATATGCGGATACGCTGTATTTT. It codes for CASSLDRYADTLYF. The V and J genes are TRBV11-2 and TRBJ2-3, with D possibly matching TRBD1 (5 bases). Germline V gene data show CDR1 as SGHAT and CDR2 as FQNNGV. This CDR3 spans 14 amino acids.

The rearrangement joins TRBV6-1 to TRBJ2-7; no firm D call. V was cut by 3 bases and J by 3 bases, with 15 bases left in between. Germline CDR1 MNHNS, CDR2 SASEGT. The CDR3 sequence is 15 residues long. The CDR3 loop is CASSEAPEQCYEQYF. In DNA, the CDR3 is TGTGCCAGCAGTGAGGCCCCGGAACAGTGCTACGAGCAGTACTTC.